This TCR beta chain was recovered during a study of glioma-infiltrating T cells after dendritic cell vaccination. Primers: 60 V beta forward and 13 J beta reverse. Assay: immunoSEQ multiplex PCR; the TCRdb copy retains only in-frame clones and omits some. Of 50,000 to 55,000 clones in the sample, about 88% were seen once. Documented time point: after dendritic cell vaccination, including at tumor progression/relapse. All glioblastoma patients lacked an isocitrate dehydrogenase mutation. CDR3 size: 14 residues. Germline V gene lookup returns CDR1 SGHVS and CDR2 FNYEAQ. V lost 0 bases and J 3 bases, leaving 7 bases between the germline ends.

This clonotype originated in a human donor with glioblastoma. The source was blood, collected after dendritic cell vaccination. The chain joins TRBV7-6 to TRBJ2-3, with a tentative D call TRBD1 (5 bases). CDR3 nucleotides: TGTGCCAGCAGCTTAGCCACAGGAACAGATACGCAGTATTTT. Translation: CASSLATGTDTQYF.